This is a list of T cell receptor beta chains from one sample in a study of T cell responses to AZD1222 COVID-19 vaccine. The data were produced by immunoSEQ multiplex PCR, yet TCRdb's version contains in-frame clones alone and is incomplete. The sample has about 94,000 clones; around 89% are singletons. This material consisted of peripheral blood, taken 28 days after the second AZD1222 dose. The receptors were gathered from an adult who received the AZD1222 COVID-19 vaccine. The conserved cysteine and the conserved F or W are not part of the CDR3 here. Each record gives: V gene, CDR3 protein.

TRBV15,ATSRDRAGSGNTIY
TRBV7-9,ASSFRPTGTTYEQY
TRBV13,ASSLVRKGTDTQY
TRBV15,ATSRDLGPIAKNIQY
TRBV12-3/TRBV12-4,ASSFSRDQPQH
TRBV28,ASSSYEPQH
TRBV3-1/TRBV3-2,ASTSQGRNGYT
TRBV6-1,ASSEAGGKYEQY
TRBV9,ASSVSGWTEAF
TRBV19,ATSQDRITGELF
TRBV28,ASSLSRPRSGYT
TRBV28,ASTPWQANQPQH
TRBV19,ASSMSGKVQETQY
TRBV2,ASRKYEQY
TRBV5-1,ASTRGGEPYEQY
TRBV6-2/TRBV6-3,ASSYYLAGDEQF
TRBV11-3,ASSFDSGEAF
TRBV7-2,ASSSTGQGPIAF
TRBV6-5,AIWTPGLRNQPQH
TRBV24-1,ATSEVSGRDLF
TRBV6-1,ASSEIYAGTGGDGYT
TRBV5-1,ASSLRGTGQIEAF
TRBV5-4,ASSLYGYNEQF
TRBV9,ASSGSTDTQY
TRBV30,AWRPLAGGLTYNEQF
TRBV2,ASTLDPYNSPLH
TRBV7-3,ASSLTPSGGRRGDTDTQY
TRBV30,AWSQGSGELF
TRBV19,ASSIDGGNTEAF
TRBV4-3,ASSQVWGGKETQY
TRBV18,ASCPDSNYGYT
TRBV20-1,SAPDYNEQF
TRBV29-1,SVVDRGDQPQH
TRBV9,ASSVGAGDLNEKLF
TRBV4-2,ASSQSSEKLF
TRBV28,ASSLLTGAYSNQPQH
TRBV2,ASSVSGTGGSPLH
TRBV4-2,ASSQDSRAGSSYEQY
TRBV24-1,ATSGQPNTEAF
TRBV5-4,ASSSGSLYGYT
TRBV27,ASSLKRSTEAF
TRBV11-2,ASSLGRDRGSTEAF
TRBV30,AWSPGGQYGYT
TRBV18,ASSPDRAGNTIY
TRBV6-1,ASSEAAVARQY
TRBV6-5,ASSYQAGVQNEQY
TRBV27,ASTYRTGNEQF
TRBV18,ASSPVKGNGNTIY
TRBV5-5,ASSQTGGEADTQY
TRBV5-1,ASSWSIGATDTQY
TRBV7-2,ASSQGRQPQH
TRBV28,ASRGQGDSPLH
TRBV7-9,ASSSPIRWGSSTDTQY
TRBV6-5,ASQSLISGNQPQH
TRBV10-1,ASSPGTGRNSPLH
TRBV2,ASSEGRPGTQLSGELF
TRBV10-1,ASSLGRNQPQH
TRBV6-2/TRBV6-3,ASSSRERRGAF
TRBV6-5,ASSYSGHRNEKLF
TRBV3-1/TRBV3-2,ASSGVLRSKDTQY